What follows are 19 T cell receptor beta chains derived from one specimen sequenced in a study of regulatory T cells in long-lasting Graves disease. The time point here: newly diagnosed GD, antithyroid drugs for less than 3 months. The TCR library was made from RNA extracted from PBMCs. In building TCR beta libraries, iRepertoire HTBI primers were used together with Arm-PCR of CDR3 regions. TCRdb redid the calling of the multiplex PCR reads with MiXCR, one entry per CDR3 protein. This sample yields 500,000 to 700,000 distinct CDR3 sequences, of which roughly 15% are seen a single time; about 20% belongs to the top ten. A further study also used this sample, focusing on T cells in Graves' hyperthyroidism and ophthalmopathy.

The specimen comprised peripheral blood mononuclear cells (PBMCs), sampled at new diagnosis, from a patient treated with antithyroid drugs. The receptors were gathered from a woman between 25 and 40 years old with Graves disease.

The chain has TRBV6-1 and TRBJ2-1, with 9 bases that match TRBD1. CDR1 is MNHNS and CDR2 is SASEGT in the germline V gene. The CDR3 consists of 14 residues. Unmatched junction bases numbered 15, after V lost 6 bases and J lost 15 bases. Written as DNA, the CDR3 is TGTGCCAGCAGGGCTACAGGGGGCGGCATAAGGCCGTTCTTC. It codes for CASRATGGGIRPFF.

This clonotype turned up a few times. CDR3 protein: CASSLSVGVQYEQYF. CDR3 DNA: TGTGCCAGCAGTTTGTCAGTGGGGGTCCAATACGAGCAGTACTTC. V gene TRBV28 combines with J gene TRBJ2-7, with D perhaps assigned TRBD1 or TRBD2 (5 bases each). The V end lost 3 bases, the J end lost 4 bases, and 16 bases lay between the germline ends. The CDR3 is made up of 15 amino acids. Germline CDR1 MDHEN, CDR2 SYDVKM.

This clonotype was detected ten times or more. This chain joins TRBV6-2 or TRBV6-3 and TRBJ2-3; possibly TRBD1 for D (6 bases). Deletions cut 7 bases from V and 2 bases from J, with 19 bases between. The length of the CDR3 is 16 residues. The germline V gene has CDR1 MNHEY and CDR2 SVGEGT. The CDR3 loop is CASKYITGLITDTQYF. In DNA form, the CDR3 reads TGTGCCAGCAAATACATTACAGGGCTAATCACAGATACGCAGTATTTT.

Details on this clonotype: Just one base apart from a much larger clone, this may be a read error. The J gene is TRBJ1-1, the V gene TRBV20-1, with TRBD1 matching over 7 bases. CDR3 length equals 12 residues. Germline-derived CDR1 and CDR2 are DFQATT and SNEGSKA (reference sequence). The CDR3: CSASRQGTETFF. The CDR3 nucleotides read TGCAGTGCTAGTAGACAGGGAACTGAAACTTTCTTT.

The V gene is TRBV13, the J gene TRBJ1-2, with D perhaps matching TRBD1 (5 bases). Germline CDR1 is PRHDT and CDR2 is FYEKMQ (reference sequence). The CDR3 loop spans 14 amino acids. V lost 5 bases to trimming and J lost 9 bases, with 19 bases between them. The CDR3 here is CASSGGDGRGSYTF. The DNA of the CDR3 is TGTGCCAGCAGCGGCGGGGACGGCCGGGGAAGCTACACCTTC.

The table lists this clonotype with a few counts. The V gene is TRBV29-1, the J gene TRBJ2-7; perhaps TRBD1 as D (6 bases). The CDR3 contains 13 residues. Germline V lookup: CDR1 SQVTM, CDR2 ANQGSEA. Between the trimmed V and J ends, which lost 6 bases and 3 bases, there was a span of 15 bases. In DNA form, the CDR3 reads TGCAGCGTAGTCAGGTCAGGGGACTACGAGCAGTACTTC. Its protein is CSVVRSGDYEQYF.

This clonotype was recorded a few times. The chain is built from TRBV7-9 and TRBJ1-1; TRBD1 might be the D (5 bases). V was shortened by 5 bases and J by 4 bases, with 11 bases between the two germline ends. Germline V lookup: CDR1 SEHNR, CDR2 FQNEAQ (reference sequence). The CDR3 runs to 13 residues. For the CDR3, the DNA is TGTGCCAGCAGCCCCGGCGGGACCACTGAAGCTTTCTTT. Its translation: CASSPGGTTEAFF.

This clonotype came up many times. The chain uses TRBV30 and TRBJ1-5, with TRBD1 as a possible D gene (6 bases). Trimming left V 0 bases short and J 6 bases short, with 15 bases between. Per the germline V gene, CDR1 is GTSNPN and CDR2 is SVGIG (reference sequence). This CDR3 comprises 15 residues. For the CDR3, the DNA is TGTGCCTGGAGTGTTCAGGGGCTTAGGTTTCAGCCCCAGCATTTT. Translated, it gives CAWSVQGLRFQPQHF. The full variable domain, with the rest looked up from reference TRBV30 and TRBJ1-5, is SQTIHQWPATLVQPVGSPLSLECTVEGTSNPNLYWYRQAAGRGLQLLFYSVGIGQISSEVPQNLSASRPQDRQFILSSKKLLLSDSGFYLCAWSVQGLRFQPQHFGDGTRLSIL.

This clonotype was counted only a few times. The CDR3 region is CASSQVGASQPQHF. The CDR3 nucleotides are TGTGCCAGCAGCCAAGTAGGGGCTAGTCAGCCCCAGCATTTT. V and J are TRBV3-1 and TRBJ1-5; maybe TRBD1 (5 bases). Germline CDR1 is LGHDT and CDR2 is YNNKEL (reference sequence). The CDR3 has 14 residues. With 1 base removed from V and 6 bases from J, the gap between germline ends came to 10 bases.

This clonotype was picked up many times. This chain links TRBV20-1 with TRBJ2-7; possibly TRBD2 for D (6 bases). The CDR3 loop spans 14 amino acids. CDR1 and CDR2 from the germline V gene are DFQATT and SNEGSKA (reference sequence). The V gene lost 6 bases and the J gene lost 5 bases, with 20 bases spanning the gap. The CDR3 loop is CSASVPGGGNEQYF. CDR3 nucleotides: TGCAGTGCGAGTGTACCCGGGGGTGGAAACGAGCAGTACTTC.

This clonotype was detected only a few times. The rearrangement uses TRBV15 and TRBJ2-7, with TRBD2 as a possible D gene (6 bases). Germline-derived CDR1 and CDR2 are LNHNV and YYDKDF (reference sequence). This CDR3 region has 15 residues. V was shortened by 0 bases and J by 5 bases, with 14 bases between the two germline ends. The CDR3 protein is CATSRDPAGGHEQYF. The DNA of the CDR3 is TGTGCCACCAGCAGAGATCCAGCCGGGGGTCACGAGCAGTACTTC.

Of note for this clonotype: A read error may explain this, as a much larger clone is one base away. V and J are TRBV7-9 and TRBJ2-7, with D unresolved. Germline V gene lookup returns CDR1 SEHNR and CDR2 FQNEAQ (reference sequence). CDR3 length equals 13 residues. The V gene lost 6 bases and the J gene lost 5 bases, with 14 bases spanning the gap. CDR3 sequence (DNA): TGTGCCAGCAGGAGACTTGGGAAGGACGAGCAGTACTTC. This translates into CASRRLGKDEQYF.

This clonotype was counted many times. The chain couples TRBV7-6 to TRBJ2-2; TRBD1 is a possible D gene (6 bases). The CDR3 extends over 14 amino acids. Trimming removed 5 bases at V and 4 bases at J, with 11 bases between. The germline V gene encodes CDR1 SGHVS and CDR2 FNYEAQ. DNA of the CDR3: TGTGCCAGCAGCCCGACAGGTTTCACCGGGGAGCTGTTTTTT. This encodes CASSPTGFTGELFF.

In its sample, this clonotype was seen many times. The chain is built from TRBV2 and TRBJ1-2; D remains ambiguous. The length of the CDR3 is 13 residues. V lost 4 bases and J lost 0, with 6 bases in between. Looked up from germline, CDR1 is SNHLY and CDR2 is FYNNEI. As DNA, the CDR3 is TGTGCCAGCAGTGGGATAGCTAACTATGGCTACACCTTC. Amino acids: CASSGIANYGYTF.

V gene TRBV5-1 combines with J gene TRBJ2-7; perhaps TRBD2 as D (5 bases). Trimming stripped 1 base from V and 6 bases from J, with 17 bases between. CDR1 and CDR2 (germline): SGHRS, YFSETQ. CDR3 size: 15 residues. CDR3 protein: CASSLSPDGGGEQYF. CDR3 nucleotides: TGCGCCAGCAGCTTGTCCCCGGACGGCGGAGGCGAGCAGTACTTC.

This clonotype was picked up many times. The gene calls are TRBV12-3 or TRBV12-4 and TRBJ1-3; D is undetermined. V lost 2 bases and J lost 0, with 11 bases in between. The CDR3 is made up of 16 amino acids. The CDR3 DNA reads TGTGCCAGCAGTTTATATGGCGTGTTCTCTGGAAACACCATATATTTT. Translation gives CASSLYGVFSGNTIYF.

This chain links TRBV19 with TRBJ2-7; 7 nucleotides agree with TRBD2. In germline, CDR1 is LNHDA, CDR2 SQIVND (reference sequence). The CDR3 totals 15 residues. Germline trimming cut 5 bases from V and 6 bases from J; bases unmatched to any gene: 13. This chain's CDR3 is CASSSGLGTALEQYF. CDR3 coding DNA: TGTGCCAGTAGTTCCGGACTAGGTACGGCCCTCGAGCAGTACTTC.

In this sample, this clonotype turned up a few times. The V and J genes are TRBV19 and TRBJ1-5, with D uncertain. In germline, CDR1 is LNHDA, CDR2 SQIVND (reference sequence). The CDR3 runs 13 residues. Trimming stripped 3 bases from V and 3 bases from J, with 6 bases between. CDR3 coding DNA: TGTGCCAGTAGTATGATCCCCAATCAGCCCCAGCATTTT. As protein: CASSMIPNQPQHF.

The gene calls are TRBV7-2 and TRBJ1-2; the D is unclear. Per germline, CDR1 SGHTA and CDR2 FQGNSA. This CDR3 contains 15 residues. Trimming shortened V by 2 bases and J by 0 bases, and 10 bases separated the two germline ends. CDR3 protein: CASSLSVSANYGYTF. As DNA, the CDR3 is TGTGCCAGCAGCTTATCGGTCTCGGCTAACTATGGCTACACCTTC. Using reference TRBV7-2 and TRBJ1-2 for the parts outside the CDR3, the full variable domain is GAGVSQSPSNKVTEKGKDVELRCDPISGHTALYWYRQSLGQGLEFLIYFQGNSAPDKSGLPSDRFSAERTGGSVSTLTIQRTQQEDSAVYLCASSLSVSANYGYTFGSGTRLTVV.